One and the same sample provided the 32 T cell receptor beta chains below, sequenced in a study of T cell responses to AZD1222 COVID-19 vaccine. Method: immunoSEQ multiplex PCR; TCRdb's copy keeps in-frame clones and lacks some. The sample has 120,000 or so clones; roughly 90% are singletons. Specimen: peripheral blood, collected 28 days after the second AZD1222 dose. These receptors all stem from an adult who received the AZD1222 COVID-19 vaccine.

The chain uses TRBV6-5 and TRBJ1-6; possible D gene TRBD1, 6 bases. The V end was cut by 5 bases, the J end by 7 bases, with 9 bases between. The germline V gene has CDR1 MNHEY and CDR2 SVGAGI. CDR3 length: 13 amino acids. CDR3 sequence: CASSQGWNSPLHF. CDR3 bases: TGTGCCAGCAGTCAGGGGTGGAATTCACCCCTCCACTTT.

The genes are TRBV7-9 and TRBJ2-2, with 14 bases aligning to TRBD2. Trimming removed 8 bases from V and 5 bases from J; junction bases left unmatched: 7. The length of the CDR3 is 16 residues. Germline CDR1 and CDR2: SEHNR and FQNEAQ (reference sequence). CDR3 amino acids: CASLGGLAGETGELFF. CDR3 DNA sequence: TGTGCCAGCTTGGGGGGACTAGCGGGAGAGACCGGGGAGCTGTTTTTT.

V is TRBV18 and J is TRBJ1-5; possible D gene TRBD1, 6 bases. CDR1 and CDR2 from the germline V gene are KGHSH and LQKENI. V shed 6 bases and J shed 0 bases, with 12 bases lying between them. The CDR3 loop spans 15 amino acids. CDR3 amino acids: CASSPRDNSNQPQHF. As DNA, the CDR3 is TGTGCCAGCTCTCCCCGGGACAATAGCAATCAGCCCCAGCATTTT.

The CDR3: CASSLEPSGRSHEQYF. The CDR3 DNA sequence: TGCGCCAGCAGCTTGGAGCCTAGCGGGAGGAGCCACGAGCAGTACTTC. This chain links TRBV5-1 with TRBJ2-7; 11 bases are a match to TRBD2. Germline CDR1 is SGHRS and CDR2 is YFSETQ. Trimming removed 0 bases from V and 5 bases from J; junction bases left unmatched: 7. CDR3 size: 16 residues. The variable domain in full, completed from reference TRBV5-1 and TRBJ2-7, reads KAGVTQTPRYLIKTRGQQVTLSCSPISGHRSVSWYQQTPGQGLQFLFEYFSETQRNKGNFPGRFSGRQFSNSRSEMNVSTLELGDSALYLCASSLEPSGRSHEQYFGPGTRLTVT.

About this clone: Germline and junction disagree at one end, which may indicate a read error. The chain couples TRBV5-1 to TRBJ2-1; 9 positions match TRBD1. The germline gives CDR1 SGHRS, CDR2 YFSETQ. The CDR3 sequence is 15 residues long. This chain's CDR3 is CASSLTGGSYNGQFF. The CDR3, as DNA: TGCGCCAGCAGCTTGACAGGGGGCTCCTACAATGGGCAGTTCTTC.

The chain employs TRBV18 and TRBJ1-3, with a weak D call TRBD1 (6 bases). Looked up from germline, CDR1 is KGHSH and CDR2 is LQKENI. The CDR3 covers 14 residues. V was cut by 5 bases and J by 1 base, with 9 bases left in between. The CDR3 DNA reads as TGTGCCAGCTCATCTCAGGGGTCTGGAAACACCATATATTTT. Translation gives CASSSQGSGNTIYF.

The chain couples TRBV14 to TRBJ1-6; 7 bases fit TRBD1. CDR1 is SGHDN, CDR2 FVKESK, per germline. The CDR3 length is 14 residues. Losses at the gene ends were 5 bases for V and 10 bases for J; bases not matched to a gene: 8. CDR3 residues: CASSLQGYGSPLHF. The CDR3 nucleotides are TGTGCCAGCAGCTTACAGGGGTATGGATCACCCCTCCACTTT. Supplemented by reference TRBV14 and TRBJ1-6, the full variable domain reads EAGVTQFPSHSVIEKGQTVTLRCDPISGHDNLYWYRRVMGKEIKFLLHFVKESKQDESGMPNNRFLAERTGGTYSTLKVQPAELEDSGVYFCASSLQGYGSPLHFGNGTRLTVT.

The rearrangement joins TRBV27 to TRBJ2-7; no definite D call. Germline-derived CDR1 and CDR2 are MNHEY and SMNVEV (reference sequence). The V gene lost 4 bases and the J gene lost 3 bases, with 7 bases spanning the gap. The CDR3 has 12 amino acids. CDR3 protein: CASSSRSYEQYF. Written as DNA, the CDR3 is TGTGCCAGCAGTTCGAGAAGCTACGAGCAGTACTTC.

The rearrangement links TRBV4-1 to TRBJ2-1; no clear D gene. The CDR3 is 12 residues long. The germline V and J ends were trimmed by 0 bases and 7 bases, with 4 bases remaining between them. Germline-derived CDR1 and CDR2 are MGHRA and YSYEKL. CDR3 protein: CASSQDRNEQFF. CDR3 nucleotide sequence: TGCGCCAGCAGCCAAGACAGAAATGAGCAGTTCTTC.

This clone was counted once. The chain couples TRBV6-1 to TRBJ1-3; TRBD1 might be the D (5 bases). Germline CDR1 is MNHNS and CDR2 is SASEGT. This CDR3 is 14 amino acids long. Between the trimmed V and J ends, which lost 3 bases and 3 bases, there was a span of 9 bases. CDR3 protein: CASSDRVRGNTIYF. CDR3 coding DNA: TGTGCCAGCAGTGACAGGGTACGTGGAAACACCATATATTTT.

The chain joins TRBV28 to TRBJ2-7; TRBD2 matches 10 bases. This CDR3 comprises 17 residues. J lost 4 bases, V lost 2 bases, and 11 bases had no gene match. Germline loops: CDR1 MDHEN, CDR2 SYDVKM. The CDR3 loop is CASSLDRVSSGSYEQYF. The CDR3 DNA reads TGTGCCAGCAGTTTAGACAGGGTCTCTAGCGGGAGTTACGAGCAGTACTTC.

The chain links TRBV9 to TRBJ1-3; TRBD1 matches at 7 bases. In germline, CDR1 is SGDLS, CDR2 YYNGEE. CDR3 length equals 12 residues. Germline trimming cut 4 bases from V and 8 bases from J; bases unmatched to any gene: 3. The CDR3 protein is CASSSTGYTIYF. The CDR3 nucleotides are TGTGCCAGCAGCTCGACAGGGTACACCATATATTTT. The full variable domain, with the rest looked up from reference TRBV9 and TRBJ1-3, is DSGVTQTPKHLITATGQRVTLRCSPRSGDLSVYWYQQSLDQGLQFLIQYYNGEERAKGNILERFSAQQFPDLHSELNLSSLELGDSALYFCASSSTGYTIYFGEGSWLTVV.

This rearrangement joins TRBV6-4 to TRBJ1-1; no reliable D call. Between the trimmed V and J ends, which lost 6 bases and 2 bases, there was a span of 4 bases. The CDR3 covers 11 residues. The germline CDR1 and CDR2 sequences are MRHNA and SNTAGT. The CDR3 loop reads CASRLNTEAFF. The CDR3 region has the DNA TGTGCCAGCAGACTAAACACTGAAGCTTTCTTT.

This chain connects TRBV5-1 to TRBJ2-1; 10 bases line up with TRBD2. This CDR3 spans 14 amino acids. CDR1 and CDR2 (germline): SGHRS, YFSETQ. Trimming took 5 bases from V and 6 from J; bases not matched to a gene: 5. CDR3 residues: CASSSGRLSNEQFF. In DNA form, the CDR3 reads TGCGCCAGCAGTAGCGGGAGGTTATCCAATGAGCAGTTCTTC.

The chain employs TRBV2 and TRBJ2-7; D is ambiguous. Germline CDR1 reads SNHLY; CDR2 reads FYNNEI. This CDR3 is built from 11 residues. V dropped 7 bases and J dropped 3 bases, with 7 bases sitting between them. Written as DNA, the CDR3 is TGTGCCAGCACCCCGGGCTACGAGCAGTACTTC. It codes for CASTPGYEQYF.

This sequence joins TRBV4-1 and TRBJ2-6; D ambiguous. The CDR3 runs to 15 residues. Trimming left V 0 bases short and J 1 base short, with 4 bases between. Germline CDR1 is MGHRA and CDR2 is YSYEKL. The CDR3 sequence is CASSQDPSGANVLTF. CDR3 nucleotides: TGCGCCAGCAGCCAAGATCCTTCTGGGGCCAACGTCCTGACTTTC.

The CDR3 loop is CASSSLSLGTGGDLSYEQYF. CDR3 coding DNA: TGTGCCAGCAGCTCACTCTCCCTCGGGACAGGGGGCGATCTATCCTACGAGCAGTACTTC. The genes are TRBV13 and TRBJ2-7; the match to TRBD1 covers 12 bases. The trim removed 4 bases at V and 1 base at J, leaving 17 bases unmatched. In germline, CDR1 is PRHDT, CDR2 FYEKMQ (reference sequence). CDR3 length: 20 amino acids.

The chain combines TRBV5-1 with TRBJ2-3, with TRBD1 matching 7 bases. J was trimmed by 5 bases and V by 4 bases; bases with no gene match: 4. Per germline, CDR1 SGHRS and CDR2 YFSETQ. This CDR3 has 13 amino acids. In DNA, the CDR3 is TGCGCCAGCAGCCCTCAGGGGGAAGATACGCAGTATTTT. It codes for CASSPQGEDTQYF.

The genes are TRBV28 and TRBJ2-3, with no clear D. In germline, CDR1 is MDHEN, CDR2 SYDVKM. The CDR3 sequence is 14 residues long. Between the trimmed V and J ends, which lost 8 bases and 1 base, there was a span of 13 bases. The CDR3 DNA reads TGTGCCAGCCGTCTGAGGCAGCGCACAGATACGCAGTATTTT. Translating gives CASRLRQRTDTQYF.

The chain links TRBV7-2 to TRBJ2-3; D possibly corresponds to TRBD2 (6 bases). Trimming left V 1 base short and J 2 bases short, with 13 bases between. There are 16 residues in the CDR3. Germline V gene sequence: CDR1 SGHTA, CDR2 FQGNSA. The CDR3 sequence: CASSLEPSVLTDTQYF. The CDR3 DNA reads as TGTGCCAGCAGCTTAGAACCTAGCGTCCTCACAGATACGCAGTATTTT.

The table lists this clone with a count of one. This chain joins TRBV2 and TRBJ1-2; TRBD1 is a possible D gene (6 bases). Looked up from germline, CDR1 is SNHLY and CDR2 is FYNNEI. With 10 bases removed from V and 6 bases from J, the gap between germline ends came to 24 bases. The CDR3 has 15 residues. The CDR3 here is CATPPPRGSADGYTF. CDR3 nucleotides: TGTGCCACCCCCCCGCCTAGGGGGTCGGCGGATGGCTACACCTTC.

The V gene is TRBV18, the J gene TRBJ2-7; D might be TRBD2 (5 bases). The CDR3 loop spans 19 amino acids. CDR1 and CDR2 from the germline V gene are KGHSH and LQKENI. V lost 8 bases and J 4 bases, leaving 33 bases between the germline ends. CDR3 in amino acids: CASTHKMEDSILGGYEQYF. The DNA for the CDR3 is TGTGCCAGCACACACAAGATGGAGGATTCAATTCTAGGTGGGTACGAGCAGTACTTC. Looking up the rest from reference TRBV18 and TRBJ2-7 gives the full variable domain: NAGVMQNPRHLVRRRGQEARLRCSPMKGHSHVYWYRQLPEEGLKFMVYLQKENIIDESGMPKERFSAEFPKEGPSILRIQQVVRGDSAAYFCASTHKMEDSILGGYEQYFGPGTRLTVT.

The rearrangement uses TRBV11-3 and TRBJ2-7, with D perhaps matching TRBD2 (6 bases). There are 14 residues in the CDR3. Germline assignment: CDR1 SGHNT and CDR2 YENEEA. The V and J ends lost 7 bases and 0 bases respectively, with 13 bases between them. The CDR3 sequence: CASNFRTTSYEQYF. CDR3 bases: TGTGCCAGCAACTTCCGGACTACCTCCTACGAGCAGTACTTC.

This clone has a single count. The junction departs from germline at one end; a sequencing error may be responsible. This rearrangement joins TRBV5-1 to TRBJ2-1; the match to TRBD2 covers 14 bases. The CDR3 is made up of 15 amino acids. Looked up from germline, CDR1 is SGHRS and CDR2 is YFSETQ. As DNA, the CDR3 is TGCGCCAGCAGTTTGGGACTAGCGGGAGTAAAAGAGCAGTTCTTC. Its protein product is CASSLGLAGVKEQFF.

V gene TRBV19 combines with J gene TRBJ1-2; possible D gene TRBD1, 5 bases. The germline V gene encodes CDR1 LNHDA and CDR2 SQIVND (reference sequence). V gave up 3 bases and J gave up 7 bases, with 9 bases separating them. This CDR3 has 12 residues. Written as DNA, the CDR3 is TGTGCCAGTAGTATGGAGGGGTTTGGCTACACCTTC. As protein: CASSMEGFGYTF.

The rearrangement links TRBV29-1 to TRBJ1-3, with 7 nucleotides matching TRBD1. The CDR3 contains 14 residues. CDR1 and CDR2 (germline): SQVTM, ANQGSEA. The V and J ends lost 4 bases and 2 bases, in that order; junction bases with no gene match: 5. In nucleotides, the CDR3 is TGCAGCGTTGTGTGGACAGGTCCTGGAAACACCATATATTTT. It yields the protein CSVVWTGPGNTIYF. The full variable domain, rest sourced from reference TRBV29-1 and TRBJ1-3, is SAVISQKPSRDICQRGTSLTIQCQVDSQVTMMFWYRQQPGQSLTLIATANQGSEATYESGFVIDKFPISRPNLTFSTLTVSNMSPEDSSIYLCSVVWTGPGNTIYFGEGSWLTVV.

The chain carries TRBV19 and TRBJ1-1; no firm D call. Trimming took off 8 bases at V and 4 bases at J, with 8 bases between the two ends. This CDR3 comprises 11 residues. Looked up from germline, CDR1 is LNHDA and CDR2 is SQIVND (reference sequence). DNA of the CDR3: TGTGCCAGTGTCAAGGCCACTGAAGCTTTCTTT. Translation: CASVKATEAFF.

A few counts support this clone. This chain uses TRBV29-1 with TRBJ2-3, with D unclear. The CDR3 loop spans 11 amino acids. CDR1 is SQVTM and CDR2 is ANQGSEA in the germline V gene. Trimming stripped 2 bases from V and 9 bases from J, with 9 bases between. The CDR3 sequence: CSVESGPTQYF. The CDR3 region has the DNA TGCAGCGTTGAATCCGGGCCCACGCAGTATTTT.

In its sample, this clone was seen a few times. This rearrangement joins TRBV7-2 to TRBJ1-5; 8 bases agree with TRBD1. Germline V gene sequence: CDR1 SGHTA, CDR2 FQGNSA. V was clipped by 1 base and J by 5 bases; unmatched bases: 4. This CDR3 is 15 amino acids long. Here the CDR3 DNA reads TGTGCCAGCAGCTTAGATGCAGGGGGCGATCAGCCCCAGCATTTT. This codes for CASSLDAGGDQPQHF.

The rearrangement links TRBV7-2 to TRBJ2-7; D not resolved. The CDR3 length is 11 residues. CDR1 and CDR2 from the germline V gene are SGHTA and FQGNSA. V was clipped by 3 bases and J by 1 base, with 1 base between them. The CDR3 protein is CASSFSYEQYF. The CDR3 DNA reads as TGTGCCAGCAGCTTTTCCTACGAGCAGTACTTC.

The chain has TRBV12-3 or TRBV12-4 and TRBJ2-1; D gene ambiguous. The CDR3 runs to 13 residues. V lost 4 bases and J 2 bases, leaving 6 bases between the germline ends. CDR3 bases: TGTGCCAGCAGTTCGAAGACCTACAATGAGCAGTTCTTC. Translating it yields CASSSKTYNEQFF.

The J gene is TRBJ1-1, the V gene TRBV29-1; tentative D call: TRBD1 (6 bases). The CDR3 is 15 residues long. V was shortened by 6 bases and J by 7 bases, with 24 bases between the two germline ends. Germline lookup yields CDR1 SQVTM and CDR2 ANQGSEA. Here the CDR3 reads CSVDIRQARLNEAFF. The CDR3 bases are TGCAGCGTGGACATCAGACAGGCACGACTTAATGAAGCTTTCTTT.